This TCR beta chain was identified in a study of identical twins. V gave up 0 bases and J gave up 4 bases; unmatched junction bases: 12. The CDR3 loop spans 17 amino acids. Germline V CDR1 and CDR2: SGHRS, YFSETQ. In this sample, this clonotype turned up a few times. Its antigen is currently unknown. Through template switching, a universal primer site was introduced, and the cDNA contained unique molecular identifiers. Each CDR3 protein is one row after TCRdb ran MiXCR on the 5' RACE reads. The sample carries a few hundred thousand distinct CDR3 sequences, roughly an eighth recorded once. Findings and limits, study-wide: These conclusions were based on statistical analysis (cross-sectional, not following the same donors).

This sample also belongs to another study, concerning yellow fever vaccine responses in identical twins. That report adds: Among the twins, the vaccine T cell response reportedly seemed partly convergent and partly personalized.

The receptor was isolated from a woman aged 18 to 35 in good health. Specimen: CD8+ T cells sorted from blood. V and J are TRBV5-1 and TRBJ2-5; 7 positions agree with TRBD2. The CDR3 loop reads CASSLGLLERGGETQYF. Written as DNA, the CDR3 is TGCGCCAGCAGCTTGGGGCTTTTGGAGCGGGGAGGAGAGACCCAGTACTTC.